This T cell receptor (beta chain) was obtained from a study of blood T cell repertoires in COVID-19. Whole-study context: Acute and convalescent COVID-19 specimens originated in the United States, Italy and Spain.

CDR3 length equals 16 residues. Trimming took 0 bases from V and 1 from J; bases not matched to a gene: 3. Germline V CDR1 and CDR2: LGHDT, YNNKEL (reference sequence). Sequenced by immunoSEQ multiplex PCR; TCRdb stores in-frame clones only, minus some. The table has about 110,000 clones, about 90% seen once; the top ten hold 4.5% to 6%. V gene TRBV3-1 (or the pseudogene TRBV3-2) combines with J gene TRBJ2-1; TRBD2 matches at 7 bases. The sample taken for sequencing was peripheral blood. The sequence was obtained from a man aged 40-49 years with active or convalescent COVID-19. In nucleotides, the CDR3 is TGTGCCAGCAGCCAAGATTGGGGGGGGTCCTACAATGAGCAGTTCTTC. This gives the protein CASSQDWGGSYNEQFF.